Listed below are T cell receptor beta chains from one sample, sequenced in a study of cytomegalovirus exposure and HLA in healthy donors. Only in-frame clones appear in the TCRdb table, and some are missing; sequencing was by immunoSEQ multiplex PCR. The table shows 120,000 to 150,000 clones, with over 55% occurring only once. Specimen: PBMCs. These receptor sequences come from a man aged 40-50 years in good health and CMV-seronegative. Both conserved end residues are part of each CDR3. A D gene is named only where the DNA matches it firmly. The listing skips clone size in some rows; elsewhere it reads once, few, many or a size class.

TRBJ1-3 . . TRBV6-5 TGTGCCAGCGCCCAACAGGGCGTTGGAAACACCATATATTTT CASAQQGVGNTIYF
TRBJ2-2 . TRBD1 TRBV2 TGTGCCAGCAGTGGGGACAGGCTGAACACCGGGGAGCTGTTTTTT CASSGDRLNTGELFF
TRBJ1-1 . TRBD1 TRBV6-1 TGTGCCAGCAGTCCTACAGGGGGCAACACTGAAGCTTTCTTT CASSPTGGNTEAFF
TRBJ1-1 few . TRBV6-6 TGTGCCAGCAGTCCCGGTTTCAGGACTGAAGCTTTCTTT CASSPGFRTEAFF
TRBJ1-2 . TRBD1 TRBV2 TGTGCCAGCAGTGCCCGACAGGGAAGTCTCGGGTATGGCTACACCTTC CASSARQGSLGYGYTF
TRBJ2-5 few TRBD1 TRBV12-5 TGTGCTAGTGGTTTGGGGGGACAGGTTGGTCAAGAGACCCAGTACTTC CASGLGGQVGQETQYF
TRBJ2-7 . TRBD1 TRBV2 TGTGCCAGCAGTGACAGGGACAGGGGTTCCTACGAGCAGTACTTC CASSDRDRGSYEQYF
TRBJ1-2 . TRBD1 TRBV5-6 TGTGCCAGCAGCTTGACAGGGGGAAGCTATGGCTACCCCTTC CASSLTGGSYGYPF
TRBJ1-4 . . TRBV15 TGTGCCACCAGCAGAGTCCCCCAGGGTGGGGGCGGACTGTTTTTT CATSRVPQGGGGLFF
TRBJ1-1 . TRBD1 TRBV5-4 TGTGCCAGCAGCTTGGAGGGGGCGCGCACTGAAGCTTTCTTT CASSLEGARTEAFF
TRBJ2-1 once TRBD2 TRBV10-3 TGTGCCATCAGGAACCCGGGACTAGCGTCCAATGAGCAGTTCTTC CAIRNPGLASNEQFF
TRBJ2-1 . TRBD2 TRBV10-2 TGCGCCAGCAGATTGATTAGCGGGAGCTACAATGAGCAGTTCTTC CASRLISGSYNEQFF
TRBJ2-5 once TRBD1 TRBV9 TGTGCCAGCAGCGGGACAGGGACCCGGGAGACCCAGTACTTC CASSGTGTRETQYF
TRBJ2-3 . TRBD2 TRBV5-1 TGCGCCAGCAGCGCAGGGACTAGCGGATCGGATACGCAGTATTTT CASSAGTSGSDTQYF
TRBJ1-3 . TRBD1 TRBV10-2 TGCGCCACCGGTTCCGGGACAGAGGGAAACACCATATATTTT CATGSGTEGNTIYF
TRBJ1-5 once . TRBV6-5 TGTGCCAGCAGTTACGAGGAGAGTCAGCCCCAGCATTTT CASSYEESQPQHF
TRBJ2-4 few TRBD1 TRBV7-9 TGTGCCAGCAGCAAGGACAGGGGGTCCAAAAACATTCAGTACTTC CASSKDRGSKNIQYF
TRBJ2-3 . . TRBV9 TGTGCCAGCACCCGTCTAGCAGGCACAGATACGCAGTATTTT CASTRLAGTDTQYF
TRBJ2-5 . . TRBV9 TGTGCCAGCAGCGTGACAGGAAAGCGAGAGACCCAGTACTTC CASSVTGKRETQYF
TRBJ1-6 . TRBD1 TRBV4-1 TGCGCCAGCAGCCAGGGGCAGGGGGCGATGTCACCCCTCCACTTT CASSQGQGAMSPLHF
TRBJ2-1 . TRBD1 TRBV28 TGTGCCAGCAGCGCGATGGGACAGAACAATGAGCAGTTCTTC CASSAMGQNNEQFF
TRBJ2-7 . . TRBV7-2 TGTGCCAGCAGCTTAGATTATGGGACTCTAAGCTCCTACGAGCAGTACTTC CASSLDYGTLSSYEQYF
TRBJ1-5 . . TRBV15 TGTGCCACCAGCAGATTCCGGAGCAATCAGCCCCAGCATTTT CATSRFRSNQPQHF
TRBJ2-7 . TRBD2 TRBV4-1 TGCGCCAGCAGCCAAGATGGGGGCGGGGGGCGCCCCTACGAGCAGTACTTC CASSQDGGGGRPYEQYF
TRBJ1-2 . . TRBV5-1 TGCGCCAGCCGCGTTCCTCGGGGGGGATCTGGCTACACCTTC CASRVPRGGSGYTF
TRBJ2-2 . . TRBV5-1 TGCGCCAGCAGGCCTACTAGAACCGGGGAGCTGTTTTTT CASRPTRTGELFF
TRBJ2-4 few TRBD1 TRBV27 TGTGCCAGCAGTCCTACAGGGGCTGGGCACATTCAGTACTTC CASSPTGAGHIQYF